The clone carrying this T cell receptor beta chain was recorded only once. Its antigen remains unidentified. These data belong to a study of T cell responses to AZD1222 COVID-19 vaccine. Trimming left V 3 bases short and J 4 bases short, with 14 bases between. CDR3 length equals 15 residues. Germline CDR1 MRHNA, CDR2 SNTAGT. The protocol was immunoSEQ multiplex PCR, while the TCRdb copy is restricted to in-frame clones and leaves out a portion. The repertoire includes more than 150,000 clones, about nine tenths of them detected once, and 1.5% to 2% sits in the top ten. General observations from the study: CD4 TCRs covered the whole spike, strongest at regions 160-218 and 743-854.

The chain couples TRBV6-4 to TRBJ2-3; D perhaps matches TRBD1 (6 bases). The source was peripheral blood, collected on day 0 of AZD1222 vaccination. This clonotype originated in an adult in good health. CDR3 nucleotides: TGTGCCAGCAGTGAAGGTGTGGGGGCATCAGATACGCAGTATTTT. Protein product: CASSEGVGASDTQYF.